Listed here is a single T cell receptor (beta chain). This sample stems from a study of shared clonotypes between healthy human individuals. Running of the assay took place at deep level. The authors split each subset's genomic DNA evenly across several immunoSEQ plates. Original handling: Junction-only immunoSEQ data arrived without quality scores, meaning filtering differed. TCRdb's copy holds only in-frame clones and misses some; the assay was immunoSEQ multiplex PCR. That table is the source of V, J and clone size, and D and trimming were worked out from the DNA. The table includes roughly 500,000 clones, 90% to 97% detected once. The CDR3 totals 14 residues. V was pared by 6 bases and J by 7 bases, with 8 bases of the junction left unmatched. The V gene's germline CDR1 is MDHEN and CDR2 SYDVKM. It was into CD45RA+ naive and CD45RA-negative memory subsets that the CD4+ cells were split.

The receptor was isolated from a woman aged 30 to 39 in good health. This chain connects TRBV28 to TRBJ1-5; 8 nucleotides line up with TRBD1. Material: naive CD4+ T cells sorted from blood. The subset was: CD45RA+ positively selected. The CDR3 loop is CASRLDRVVQPQHF. The CDR3 DNA follows: TGTGCCAGCAGGTTGGACAGGGTAGTCCAGCCCCAGCATTTT. Full variable domain (missing parts from reference TRBV28 and TRBJ1-5): DVKVTQSSRYLVKRTGEKVFLECVQDMDHENMFWYRQDPGLGLRLIYFSYDVKMKEKGDIPEGYSVSREKKERFSLILESASTNQTSMYLCASRLDRVVQPQHFGDGTRLSIL.